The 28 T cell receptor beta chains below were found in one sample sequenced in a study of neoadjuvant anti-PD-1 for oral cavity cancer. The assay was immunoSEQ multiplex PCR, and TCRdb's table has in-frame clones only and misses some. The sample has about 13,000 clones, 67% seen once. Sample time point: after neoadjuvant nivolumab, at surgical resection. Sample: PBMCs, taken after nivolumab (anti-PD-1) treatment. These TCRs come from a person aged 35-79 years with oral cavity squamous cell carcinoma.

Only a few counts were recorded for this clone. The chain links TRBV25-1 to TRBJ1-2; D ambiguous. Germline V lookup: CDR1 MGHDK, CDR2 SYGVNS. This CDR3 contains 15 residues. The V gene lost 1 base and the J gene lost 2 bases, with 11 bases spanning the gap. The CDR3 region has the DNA TGTGCCAGCAGTGAATCAGGCAGCTTAAACTATGGCTACACCTTC. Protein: CASSESGSLNYGYTF.

For the CDR3, the DNA is TGTGCCAGCAGCGTAGTCGGCGGGGCTGAGCAGTTCTTC. Its protein is CASSVVGGAEQFF. The V call is TRBV9, the J call TRBJ2-1; TRBD2 might be the D (6 bases). The V and J ends lost 0 bases and 9 bases respectively, with 10 bases between them. CDR1 is SGDLS, CDR2 YYNGEE, per germline. There are 13 residues in the CDR3.

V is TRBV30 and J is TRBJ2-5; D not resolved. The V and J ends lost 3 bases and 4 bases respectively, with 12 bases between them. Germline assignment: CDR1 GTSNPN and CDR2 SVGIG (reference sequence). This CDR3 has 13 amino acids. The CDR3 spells CAWSQSLSETQYF. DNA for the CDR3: TGTGCCTGGAGCCAATCCCTTTCAGAGACCCAGTACTTC.

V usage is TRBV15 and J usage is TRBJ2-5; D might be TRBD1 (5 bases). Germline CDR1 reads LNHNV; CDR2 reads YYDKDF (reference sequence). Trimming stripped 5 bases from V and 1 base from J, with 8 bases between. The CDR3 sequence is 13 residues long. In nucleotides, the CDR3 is TGTGCCACCAGCGCAGGGCTCCAAGAGACCCAGTACTTC. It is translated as CATSAGLQETQYF.

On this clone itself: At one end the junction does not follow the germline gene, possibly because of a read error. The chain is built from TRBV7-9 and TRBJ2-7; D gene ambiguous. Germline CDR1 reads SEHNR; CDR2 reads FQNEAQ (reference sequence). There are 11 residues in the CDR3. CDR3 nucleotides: TGTGCCAGCAGCGGCAGCCACTACCAGAACTTC. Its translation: CASSGSHYQNF.

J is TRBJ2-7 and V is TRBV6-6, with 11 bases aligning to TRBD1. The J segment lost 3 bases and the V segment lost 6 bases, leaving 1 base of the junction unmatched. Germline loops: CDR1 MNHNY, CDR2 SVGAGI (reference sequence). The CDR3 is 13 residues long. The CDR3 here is CASSGTGGYEQYF. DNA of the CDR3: TGTGCCAGCAGCGGGACAGGGGGCTACGAGCAGTACTTC.

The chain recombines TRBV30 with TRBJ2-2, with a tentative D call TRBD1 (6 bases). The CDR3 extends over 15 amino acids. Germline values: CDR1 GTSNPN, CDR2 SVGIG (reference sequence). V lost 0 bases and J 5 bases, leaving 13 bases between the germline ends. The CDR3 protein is CAWSVLQGKTGELFF. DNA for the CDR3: TGTGCCTGGAGTGTACTTCAGGGGAAAACCGGGGAGCTGTTTTTT.

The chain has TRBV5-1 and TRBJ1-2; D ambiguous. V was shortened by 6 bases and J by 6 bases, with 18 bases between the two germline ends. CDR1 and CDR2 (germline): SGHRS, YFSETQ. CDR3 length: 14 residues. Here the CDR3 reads CASNRGEVMDGYTF. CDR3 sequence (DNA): TGCGCCAGCAACCGGGGAGAGGTAATGGATGGCTACACCTTC.

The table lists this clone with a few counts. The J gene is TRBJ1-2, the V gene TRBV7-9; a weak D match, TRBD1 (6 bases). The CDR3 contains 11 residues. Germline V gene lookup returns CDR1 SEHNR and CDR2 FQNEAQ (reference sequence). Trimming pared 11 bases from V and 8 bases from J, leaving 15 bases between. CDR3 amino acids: CAAQGWGGYTF. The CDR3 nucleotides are TGTGCCGCACAGGGCTGGGGAGGCTACACCTTC. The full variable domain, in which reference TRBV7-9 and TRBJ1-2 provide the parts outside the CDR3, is DTGVSQNPRHKITKRGQNVTFRCDPISEHNRLYWYRQTLGQGPEFLTYFQNEAQLEKSRLLSDRFSAERPKGSFSTLEIQRTEQGDSAMYLCAAQGWGGYTFGSGTRLTVV.

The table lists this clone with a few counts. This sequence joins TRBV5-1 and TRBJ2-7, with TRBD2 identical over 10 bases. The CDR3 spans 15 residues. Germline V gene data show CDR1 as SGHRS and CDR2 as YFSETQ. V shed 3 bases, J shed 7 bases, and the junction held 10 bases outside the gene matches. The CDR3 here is CASSWGLAGVGEQYF. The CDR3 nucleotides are TGCGCCAGCAGCTGGGGTCTAGCGGGAGTTGGGGAGCAGTACTTC.

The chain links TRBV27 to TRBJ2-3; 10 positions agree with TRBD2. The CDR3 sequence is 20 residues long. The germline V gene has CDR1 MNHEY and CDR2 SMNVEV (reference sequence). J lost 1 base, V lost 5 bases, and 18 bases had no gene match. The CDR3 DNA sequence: TGTGCCAGCAGTCCCCTCCCGGGACAGAGGACTAGCGGTCGCACAGATACGCAGTATTTT. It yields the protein CASSPLPGQRTSGRTDTQYF.

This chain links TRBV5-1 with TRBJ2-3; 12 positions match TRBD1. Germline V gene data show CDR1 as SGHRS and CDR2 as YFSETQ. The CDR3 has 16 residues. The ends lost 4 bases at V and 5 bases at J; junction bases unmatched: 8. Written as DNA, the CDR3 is TGCGCCAGCAGCGGGGGACAGGGGGCGCGCGGAGATACGCAGTATTTT. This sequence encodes CASSGGQGARGDTQYF.

The CDR3, as DNA: TGTGCCAGCAGCGGGACCGGGACAGGGTCCACTGAAGCTTTCTTT. It yields the protein CASSGTGTGSTEAFF. The chain is built from TRBV2 and TRBJ1-1; 9 bases match TRBD1. V gave up 6 bases and J gave up 4 bases; unmatched junction bases: 9. The germline gives CDR1 SNHLY, CDR2 FYNNEI. CDR3 length: 15 residues.

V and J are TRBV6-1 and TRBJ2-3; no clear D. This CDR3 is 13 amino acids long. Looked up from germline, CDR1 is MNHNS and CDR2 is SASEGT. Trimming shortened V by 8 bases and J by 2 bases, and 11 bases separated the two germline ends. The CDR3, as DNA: TGTGCCAGCGGGTCACCTGCCACAGATACGCAGTATTTT. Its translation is CASGSPATDTQYF.

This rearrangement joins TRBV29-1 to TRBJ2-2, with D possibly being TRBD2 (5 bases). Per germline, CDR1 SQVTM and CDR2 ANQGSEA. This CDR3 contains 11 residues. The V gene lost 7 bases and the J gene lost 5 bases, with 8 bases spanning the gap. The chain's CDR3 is CSARGTGELFF. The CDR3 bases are TGCAGCGCCCGGGGAACCGGGGAGCTGTTTTTT.

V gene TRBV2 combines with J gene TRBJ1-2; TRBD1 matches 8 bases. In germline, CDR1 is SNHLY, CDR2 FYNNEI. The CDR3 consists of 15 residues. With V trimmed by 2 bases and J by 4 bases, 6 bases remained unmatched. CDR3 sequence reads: CASSEREGTGYGYTF. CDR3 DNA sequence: TGTGCCAGCAGTGAACGCGAGGGGACAGGCTATGGCTACACCTTC.

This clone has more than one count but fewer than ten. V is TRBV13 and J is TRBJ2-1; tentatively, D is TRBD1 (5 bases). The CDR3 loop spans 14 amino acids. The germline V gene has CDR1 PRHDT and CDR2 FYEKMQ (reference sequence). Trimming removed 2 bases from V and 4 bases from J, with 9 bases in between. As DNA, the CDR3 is TGTGCCAGCAGCTTAACAGGTCCATACAATGAGCAGTTCTTC. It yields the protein CASSLTGPYNEQFF.

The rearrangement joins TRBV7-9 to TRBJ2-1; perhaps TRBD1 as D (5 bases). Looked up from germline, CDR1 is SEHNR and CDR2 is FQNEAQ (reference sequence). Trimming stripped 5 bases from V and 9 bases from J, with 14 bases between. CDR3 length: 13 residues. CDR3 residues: CASSHSRVPEQFF. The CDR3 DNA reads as TGTGCCAGCAGCCATAGCAGGGTCCCTGAGCAGTTCTTC.

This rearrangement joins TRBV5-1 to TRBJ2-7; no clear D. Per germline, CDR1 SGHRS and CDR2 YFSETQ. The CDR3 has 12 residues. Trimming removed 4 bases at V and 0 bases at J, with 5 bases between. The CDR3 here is CASSLNSYEQYF. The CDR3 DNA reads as TGCGCCAGCAGCCTCAACTCCTACGAGCAGTACTTC.

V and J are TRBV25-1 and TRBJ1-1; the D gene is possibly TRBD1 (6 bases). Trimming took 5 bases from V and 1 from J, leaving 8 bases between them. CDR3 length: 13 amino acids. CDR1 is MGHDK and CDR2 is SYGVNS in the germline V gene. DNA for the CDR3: TGTGCCAGCAGTCGAGGGGGGAACACTGAAGCTTTCTTT. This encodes CASSRGGNTEAFF.

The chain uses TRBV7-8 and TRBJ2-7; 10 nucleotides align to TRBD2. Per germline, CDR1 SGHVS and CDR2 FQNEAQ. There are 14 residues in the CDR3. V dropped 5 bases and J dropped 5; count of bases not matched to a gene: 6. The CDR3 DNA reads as TGTGCCAGCAGCAAGAGCGGGAGGGTGGACGAGCAGTACTTC. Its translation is CASSKSGRVDEQYF.

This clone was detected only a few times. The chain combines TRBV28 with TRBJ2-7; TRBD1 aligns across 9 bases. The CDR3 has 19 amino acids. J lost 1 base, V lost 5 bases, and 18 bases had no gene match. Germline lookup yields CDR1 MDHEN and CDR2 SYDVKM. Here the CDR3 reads CASSPASGTGLGASYEQYF. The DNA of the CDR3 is TGTGCCAGCAGTCCCGCATCTGGGACAGGGTTGGGGGCTTCCTACGAGCAGTACTTC.

CDR3 residues: CSARYQETQYF. The CDR3 DNA reads TGCAGTGCAAGGTACCAAGAGACCCAGTACTTC. V is TRBV20-1 and J is TRBJ2-5; D remains ambiguous. Germline V gene sequence: CDR1 DFQATT, CDR2 SNEGSKA (reference sequence). CDR3 length equals 11 residues. Trimming pared 6 bases from V and 0 bases from J, leaving 5 bases between.

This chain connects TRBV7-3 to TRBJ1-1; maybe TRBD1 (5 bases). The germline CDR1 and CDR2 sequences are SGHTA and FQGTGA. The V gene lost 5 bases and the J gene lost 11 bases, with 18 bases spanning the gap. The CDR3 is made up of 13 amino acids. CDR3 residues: CASSLGASLPAFF. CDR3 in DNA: TGTGCCAGCAGCCTAGGGGCCAGTCTACCCGCTTTCTTT.

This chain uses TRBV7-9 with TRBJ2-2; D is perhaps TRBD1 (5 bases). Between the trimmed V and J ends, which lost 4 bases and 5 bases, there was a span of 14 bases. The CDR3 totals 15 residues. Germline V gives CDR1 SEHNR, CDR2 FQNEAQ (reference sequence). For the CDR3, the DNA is TGTGCCAGCAGCTCCCCCTTAAAGGGGACCGGGGAGCTGTTTTTT. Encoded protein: CASSSPLKGTGELFF. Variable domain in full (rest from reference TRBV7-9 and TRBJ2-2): DTGVSQNPRHKITKRGQNVTFRCDPISEHNRLYWYRQTLGQGPEFLTYFQNEAQLEKSRLLSDRFSAERPKGSFSTLEIQRTEQGDSAMYLCASSSPLKGTGELFFGEGSRLTVL.

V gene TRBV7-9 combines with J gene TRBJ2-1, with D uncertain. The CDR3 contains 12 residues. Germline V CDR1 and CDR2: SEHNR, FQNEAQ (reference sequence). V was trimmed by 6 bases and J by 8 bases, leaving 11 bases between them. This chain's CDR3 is CASSPRWDEQFF. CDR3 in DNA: TGTGCCAGCAGTCCTCGGTGGGATGAGCAGTTCTTC.

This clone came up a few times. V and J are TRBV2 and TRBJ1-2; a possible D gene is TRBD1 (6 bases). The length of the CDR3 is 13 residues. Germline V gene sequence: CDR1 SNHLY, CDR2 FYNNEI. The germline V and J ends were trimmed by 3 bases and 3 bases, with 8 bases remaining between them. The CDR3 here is CASSEAGDYGYTF. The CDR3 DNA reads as TGTGCCAGCAGTGAGGCAGGGGACTATGGCTACACCTTC.

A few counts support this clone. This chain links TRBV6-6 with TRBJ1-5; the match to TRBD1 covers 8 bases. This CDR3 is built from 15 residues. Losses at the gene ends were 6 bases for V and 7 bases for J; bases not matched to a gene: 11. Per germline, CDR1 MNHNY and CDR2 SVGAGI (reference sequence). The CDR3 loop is CASRATGDFRQPQHF. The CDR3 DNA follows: TGTGCCAGCAGGGCGACAGGGGACTTCAGGCAGCCCCAGCATTTT.